These 3 T cell receptor beta chains came from one sample sequenced in a study of shared clonotypes between healthy human individuals. As defined, naive CD8 cells were CD45RO-negative and positively selected for CCR7, with terminally differentiated effector memory CD45RA+ cells excluded. Some clones are missing from TCRdb's copy, which holds only in-frame ones; the method was immunoSEQ multiplex PCR. The sample has some 2.1 million clones; about 95% are singletons. Sequencing was performed on naive CD8+ T cells sorted from blood. These receptors were taken from a man aged 18 to 29 in good health.

CDR3 residues: CSVEDLVAGELFF. The CDR3 nucleotides are TGCAGCGTTGAAGATCTTGTCGCCGGGGAGCTGTTTTTT. V gene TRBV29-1 combines with J gene TRBJ2-2; D remains unclear. CDR1 SQVTM and CDR2 ANQGSEA come from the germline V gene. The CDR3 extends over 13 amino acids. V gave up 0 bases and J gave up 6 bases, with 8 bases separating them.

The chain recombines TRBV6-5 with TRBJ2-1; the D gene is possibly TRBD2 (5 bases). CDR3 length: 15 residues. CDR1 MNHEY and CDR2 SVGAGI come from the germline V gene. V gave up 2 bases and J gave up 0 bases, with 8 bases separating them. DNA of the CDR3: TGTGCCAGCAGTTACAACGAGGGCTCCTACAATGAGCAGTTCTTC. Encoded protein: CASSYNEGSYNEQFF.

CDR3 residues: CASSSGTLEKLFF. The CDR3 DNA is TGTGCCAGCAGCTCCGGGACCCTCGAAAAACTGTTTTTT. The V call is TRBV5-6, the J call TRBJ1-4, with a possible D match to TRBD1 (5 bases). The CDR3 has 13 amino acids. Germline V gives CDR1 SGHDT, CDR2 YYEEEE. V lost 3 bases, J lost 8 bases, and 11 bases lay in between.